These 15 T cell receptor beta chains were all obtained from the same sample, sequenced in a study of tumor-infiltrating lymphocytes in primary liver carcinoma. With around 520 ng total RNA as template and a constant-region primer, TCR beta cDNA was made. It was through three nested multiplex PCR rounds of slightly modified ARM-PCR that TCR beta libraries arose. Researchers ran the first two PCR rounds for roughly 11 cycles each with TRBV1-TRBV30 forward primers and a C-beta reverse primer. TCRdb re-called the multiplex PCR reads with MiXCR, one entry per CDR3 protein. The sample records tens of thousands of distinct CDR3 sequences, approximately 73% being singletons. Taking about 17-31 mg of unsorted bulk tissue, the authors co-extracted RNA and DNA. Sequenced: liver tumor tissue from sampling region 4. Subset here: tumor region T4, right-lateral pole. These TCRs come from a man aged 35 to 55 with primary liver carcinoma and hepatitis B virus infection.

This rearrangement joins TRBV11-1 to TRBJ2-3; D ambiguous. V gave up 4 bases and J gave up 0 bases, with 11 bases separating them. This CDR3 has 15 amino acids. Germline assignment: CDR1 SGHAT and CDR2 FQDESV (reference sequence). The CDR3 region is CASSSPKESTDTQYF. In DNA form, the CDR3 reads TGTGCCAGCAGCTCGCCGAAGGAGAGCACAGATACGCAGTATTTT.

As to this clonotype: The junction differs from germline at one of its ends, possibly a read error. This rearrangement joins TRBV4-2 to TRBJ2-2, with 12 bases fitting TRBD1. Per the germline V gene, CDR1 is LGHNA and CDR2 is YNFKEQ. This CDR3 has 15 residues. The CDR3 DNA sequence: TGTGCCAGCTGCCAAGGGACAGGGGGCGCCGGGGAAGTGTTTTTT. The encoded protein is CASCQGTGGAGEVFF.

As to this clonotype: The junction and the germline gene differ at one end; a read error may be behind it. The chain couples TRBV5-5 to TRBJ1-2; D remains ambiguous. Germline values: CDR1 SGHKS, CDR2 YYEKEE (reference sequence). The CDR3 runs to 16 residues. The CDR3 DNA sequence: TGTGTCAGCAGCCCTCACTCGTACAGAACTAACTATGGCTACACCTTC. It specifies CVSSPHSYRTNYGYTF.

This sequence joins TRBV5-1 and TRBJ2-7; 7 bases line up with TRBD2. The CDR3 consists of 16 residues. Germline lookup yields CDR1 SGHRS and CDR2 YFSETQ. The CDR3 loop is CMSSLGGTPTAYEQYF. The CDR3 nucleotides are TGCATGAGCAGCTTGGGAGGGACCCCCACGGCCTACGAGCAGTACTTC.

The table lists this clonotype with many counts. The chain recombines TRBV2 with TRBJ2-6, with no clear D. The CDR3 sequence is 14 residues long. Germline CDR1 SNHLY, CDR2 FYNNEI. V lost 1 base and J 2 bases, leaving 3 bases between the germline ends. Written as DNA, the CDR3 is TGTGCCAGCAGTGAAGTAGCTGGGGCCAACGTCCTGACTTTC. Translation gives CASSEVAGANVLTF.

Remarks on this clonotype: A much bigger clone sits one base away, suggesting this may be a read error. V is TRBV5-1 and J is TRBJ2-7; 9 nucleotides line up with TRBD2. CDR1 and CDR2 from the germline V gene are SGHRS and YFSETQ. The CDR3 is 18 amino acids. CDR3 bases: TGCTCCATCAGCTTCAGGACTAGCGTAACTGGGGGAAGCTACGAGCAGTACTTC. Translation gives CSISFRTSVTGGSYEQYF.

As to this clonotype: Germline is not matched at one junction end, which may reflect a read error. CDR3 protein: CSVATGWGMNTEAFF. The CDR3 DNA reads TGTAGCGTTGCGACAGGGTGGGGAATGAACACTGAAGCTTTCTTC. The chain has TRBV29-1 and TRBJ1-1, with 7 bases aligning to TRBD1. CDR1 SQVTM and CDR2 ANQGSEA come from the germline V gene. The CDR3 is 15 amino acids. Supplemented by reference TRBV29-1 and TRBJ1-1, the full variable domain reads SAVISQKPSRDICQRGTSLTIQCQVDSQVTMMFWYRQQPGQSLTLIATANQGSEATYESGFVIDKFPISRPNLTFSTLTVSNMSPEDSSIYLCSVATGWGMNTEAFFGQGTRLTVV.

To note about this clonotype: A read error may produce the germline difference seen at one junction end. The V gene is TRBV12-3 or TRBV12-4, the J gene TRBJ2-2; tentatively, D is TRBD1 (6 bases). The CDR3 covers 16 residues. The CDR3 coding sequence is TGTGTCAGCAGTTCATGGCAGGGGAGAGCGGTCAGGGAGCTGTTTTTT. It specifies CVSSSWQGRAVRELFF.

On this clonotype itself: A junction boundary mismatches the germline segment, possibly from a read error. The chain combines TRBV5-6 with TRBJ2-1; unclear D gene. Germline-derived CDR1 and CDR2 are SGHDT and YYEEEE. CDR3 size: 16 residues. The CDR3 protein is CAGSLDLAGIGDEQFF. The CDR3 DNA reads TGTGCCGGCAGCTTGGATTTGGCAGGAATCGGCGATGAGCAGTTCTTC.

Comment on this clonotype: Since no conserved phenylalanine or tryptophan closes the CDR3, a read error is the likely cause. The V gene is TRBV15, the J gene TRBJ1-1; weak D call: TRBD1 (6 bases). The V gene lost 0 bases and the J gene lost 8 bases, with 13 bases spanning the gap. Germline CDR1 LNHNV, CDR2 YYDKDF (reference sequence). The CDR3 totals 14 residues. The CDR3 region is CATSRDHAGTEAFY. The CDR3, as DNA: TGTGCCACCAGCAGAGATCATGCGGGGACAGAAGCTTTCTAT.

Of note for this clonotype: The CDR3 end shows no conserved phenylalanine or tryptophan, and so a read error is likely. J is TRBJ1-1 and V is TRBV4-1; D not certain. The germline V gene encodes CDR1 MGHRA and CDR2 YSYEKL. The CDR3 length is 14 residues. The chain's CDR3 is CTSSQVDSGTEAFL. The CDR3 DNA sequence: TGCACCAGCAGCCAAGTAGACTCGGGCACTGAAGCTTTCTTA.

Remarks on this clonotype: One junction end does not reproduce the germline sequence, and a read error may be involved. The chain employs TRBV28 and TRBJ2-6; weak D call: TRBD2 (6 bases). This CDR3 contains 18 residues. Germline lookup yields CDR1 MDHEN and CDR2 SYDVKM. The CDR3 is CVSRFQGTSSGGANILTF. CDR3 bases: TGTGTCAGCCGTTTTCAGGGCACCTCTTCTGGAGGGGCCAACATCCTGACTTTC.

The table lists this clonotype with a count of one. Relative to the germline gene, one junction end is altered; a read error may explain this. J is TRBJ1-2 and V is TRBV19; 7 positions agree with TRBD1. The CDR3 length is 14 residues. The germline V gene has CDR1 LNHDA and CDR2 SQIVND (reference sequence). The CDR3 sequence is CASSMGQMIGGYTF. The CDR3 DNA sequence: TGTGCCAGTAGTATGGGACAGATGATAGGGGGCTACACTTTC.

This clonotype was detected a few times. The germline gene is not matched at one end of the junction; a read error may be the cause. CDR3 loop: CASRVTRDSNQAQHF. CDR3 in DNA: TGTGCCAGCCGGGTGACTAGGGACAGTAATCAGGCCCAGCATTTT. The rearrangement links TRBV6-1 to TRBJ1-5, with TRBD1 identical over 7 bases. The CDR3 runs to 15 residues. Germline V lookup: CDR1 MNHNS, CDR2 SASEGT.

This clonotype was recorded at least ten times. V and J are TRBV5-1 and TRBJ2-7; 8 nucleotides match TRBD2. J lost 0 bases, V lost 4 bases, and 6 bases had no gene match. The V gene's germline CDR1 is SGHRS and CDR2 YFSETQ. The CDR3 totals 15 residues. CDR3 amino acids: CASSPRGGNSYEQYF. For the CDR3, the DNA is TGCGCCAGCAGCCCCCGGGGGGGGAACTCCTACGAGCAGTACTTC.